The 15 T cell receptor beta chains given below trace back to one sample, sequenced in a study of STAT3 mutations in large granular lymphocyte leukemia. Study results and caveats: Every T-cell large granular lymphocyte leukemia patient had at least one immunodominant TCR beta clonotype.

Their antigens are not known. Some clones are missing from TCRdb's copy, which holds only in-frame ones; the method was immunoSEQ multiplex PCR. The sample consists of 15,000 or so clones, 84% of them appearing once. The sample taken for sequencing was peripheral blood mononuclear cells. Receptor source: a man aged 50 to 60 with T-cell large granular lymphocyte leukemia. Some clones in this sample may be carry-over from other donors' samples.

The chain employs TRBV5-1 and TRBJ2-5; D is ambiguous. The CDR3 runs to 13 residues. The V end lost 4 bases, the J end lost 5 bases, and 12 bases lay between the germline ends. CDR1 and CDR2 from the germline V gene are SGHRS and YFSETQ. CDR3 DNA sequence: TGCGCCAGCAGCGCCCCTCCGGTGGAGACCCAGTACTTC. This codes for CASSAPPVETQYF.

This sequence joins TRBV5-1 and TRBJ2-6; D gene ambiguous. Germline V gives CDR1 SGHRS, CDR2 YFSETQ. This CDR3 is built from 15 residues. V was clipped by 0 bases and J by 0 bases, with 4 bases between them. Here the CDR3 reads CASSLDSSGANVLTF. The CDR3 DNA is TGCGCCAGCAGCTTGGACAGCTCTGGGGCCAACGTCCTGACTTTC.

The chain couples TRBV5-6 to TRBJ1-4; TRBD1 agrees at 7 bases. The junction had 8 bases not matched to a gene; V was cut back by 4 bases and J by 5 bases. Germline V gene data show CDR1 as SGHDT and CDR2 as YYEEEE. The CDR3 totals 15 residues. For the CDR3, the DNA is TGTGCCAGCAGCGAAAAGGGGGCCACCAATGAAAAACTGTTTTTT. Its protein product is CASSEKGATNEKLFF.

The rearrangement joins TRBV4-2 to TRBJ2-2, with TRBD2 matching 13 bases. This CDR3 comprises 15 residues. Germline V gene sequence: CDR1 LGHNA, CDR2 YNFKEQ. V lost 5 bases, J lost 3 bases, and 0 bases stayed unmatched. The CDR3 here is CASSGLAGDTGELFF. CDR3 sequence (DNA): TGTGCCAGCAGCGGACTAGCGGGGGACACCGGGGAGCTGTTTTTT.

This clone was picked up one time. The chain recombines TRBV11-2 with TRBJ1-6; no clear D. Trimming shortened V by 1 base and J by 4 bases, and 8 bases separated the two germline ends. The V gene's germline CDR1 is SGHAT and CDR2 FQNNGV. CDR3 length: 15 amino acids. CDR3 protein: CASSLAPGYNSPLHF. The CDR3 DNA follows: TGTGCCAGCAGCTTAGCCCCGGGGTATAATTCACCCCTCCACTTT.

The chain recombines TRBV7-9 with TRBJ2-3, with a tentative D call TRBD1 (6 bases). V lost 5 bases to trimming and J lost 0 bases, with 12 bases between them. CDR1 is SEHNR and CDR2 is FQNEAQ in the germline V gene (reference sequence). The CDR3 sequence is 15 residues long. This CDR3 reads CASSPDQGSTDTQYF. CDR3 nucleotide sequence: TGTGCCAGCAGCCCTGATCAGGGGAGCACAGATACGCAGTATTTT. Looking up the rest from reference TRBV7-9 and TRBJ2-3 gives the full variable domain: DTGVSQNPRHKITKRGQNVTFRCDPISEHNRLYWYRQTLGQGPEFLTYFQNEAQLEKSRLLSDRFSAERPKGSFSTLEIQRTEQGDSAMYLCASSPDQGSTDTQYFGPGTRLTVL.

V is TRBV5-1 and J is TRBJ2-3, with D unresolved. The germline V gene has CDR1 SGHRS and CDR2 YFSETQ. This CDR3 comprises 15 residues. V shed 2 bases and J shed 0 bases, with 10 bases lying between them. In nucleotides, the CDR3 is TGCGCCAGCAGCTTACGGGCCCCTAGCACAGATACGCAGTATTTT. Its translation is CASSLRAPSTDTQYF.

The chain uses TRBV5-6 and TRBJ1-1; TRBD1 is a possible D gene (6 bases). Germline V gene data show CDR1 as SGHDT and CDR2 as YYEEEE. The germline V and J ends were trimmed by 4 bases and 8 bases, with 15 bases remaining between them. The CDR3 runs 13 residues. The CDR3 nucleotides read TGTGCCAGCAGCAAATTACAGGGAAGCGAAGCTTTCTTT. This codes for CASSKLQGSEAFF.

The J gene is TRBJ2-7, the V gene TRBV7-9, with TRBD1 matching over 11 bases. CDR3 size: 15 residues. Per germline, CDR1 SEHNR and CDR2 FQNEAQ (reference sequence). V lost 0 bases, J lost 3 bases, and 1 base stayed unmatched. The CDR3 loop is CASSLAGTGGYEQYF. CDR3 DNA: TGTGCCAGCAGCTTAGCCGGGACAGGGGGCTACGAGCAGTACTTC. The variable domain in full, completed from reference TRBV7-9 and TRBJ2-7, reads DTGVSQNPRHKITKRGQNVTFRCDPISEHNRLYWYRQTLGQGPEFLTYFQNEAQLEKSRLLSDRFSAERPKGSFSTLEIQRTEQGDSAMYLCASSLAGTGGYEQYFGPGTRLTVT.

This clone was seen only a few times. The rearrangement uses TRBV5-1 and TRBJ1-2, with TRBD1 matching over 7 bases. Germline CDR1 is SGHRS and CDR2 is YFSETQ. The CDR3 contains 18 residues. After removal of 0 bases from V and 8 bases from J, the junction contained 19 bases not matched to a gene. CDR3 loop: CASSLAPFTGARGEGYTF. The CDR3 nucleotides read TGCGCCAGCAGCTTGGCCCCCTTTACAGGGGCCCGGGGGGAAGGCTACACCTTC.

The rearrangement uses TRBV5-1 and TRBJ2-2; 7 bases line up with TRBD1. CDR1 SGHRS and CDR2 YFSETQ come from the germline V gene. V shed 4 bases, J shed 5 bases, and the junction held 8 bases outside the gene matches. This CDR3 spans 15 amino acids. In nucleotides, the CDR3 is TGCGCCAGCAGCCCTACAGGGGAGAGGACCGGGGAGCTGTTTTTT. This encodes CASSPTGERTGELFF.

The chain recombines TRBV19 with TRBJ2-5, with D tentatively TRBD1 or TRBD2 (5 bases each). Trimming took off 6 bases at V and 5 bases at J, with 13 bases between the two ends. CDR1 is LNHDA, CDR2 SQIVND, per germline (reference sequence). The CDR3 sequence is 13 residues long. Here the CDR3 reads CASRRGAKETQYF. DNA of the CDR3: TGTGCCAGTAGGAGAGGGGCCAAGGAGACCCAGTACTTC. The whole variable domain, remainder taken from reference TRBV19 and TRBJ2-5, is DGGITQSPKYLFRKEGQNVTLSCEQNLNHDAMYWYRQDPGQGLRLIYYSQIVNDFQKGDIAEGYSVSREKKESFPLTVTSAQKNPTAFYLCASRRGAKETQYFGPGTRLLVL.

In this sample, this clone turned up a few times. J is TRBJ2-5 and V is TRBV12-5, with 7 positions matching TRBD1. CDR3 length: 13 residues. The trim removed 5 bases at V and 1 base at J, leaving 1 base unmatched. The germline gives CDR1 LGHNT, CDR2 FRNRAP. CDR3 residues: CASGRDSQETQYF. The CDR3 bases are TGTGCTAGTGGTCGGGACAGCCAAGAGACCCAGTACTTC.

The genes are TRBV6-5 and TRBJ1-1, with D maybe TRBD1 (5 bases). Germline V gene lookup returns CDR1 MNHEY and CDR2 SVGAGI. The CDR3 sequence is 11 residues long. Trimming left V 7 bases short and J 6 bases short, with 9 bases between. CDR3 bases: TGTGCCAGCATCGACAGCGCTGAAGCTTTCTTT. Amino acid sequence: CASIDSAEAFF.

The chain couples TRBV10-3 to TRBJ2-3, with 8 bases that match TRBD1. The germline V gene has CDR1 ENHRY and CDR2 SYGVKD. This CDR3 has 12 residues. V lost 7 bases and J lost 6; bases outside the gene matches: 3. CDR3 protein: CAITGQGDTQYF. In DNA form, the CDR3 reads TGTGCCATCACCGGACAGGGCGATACGCAGTATTTT.